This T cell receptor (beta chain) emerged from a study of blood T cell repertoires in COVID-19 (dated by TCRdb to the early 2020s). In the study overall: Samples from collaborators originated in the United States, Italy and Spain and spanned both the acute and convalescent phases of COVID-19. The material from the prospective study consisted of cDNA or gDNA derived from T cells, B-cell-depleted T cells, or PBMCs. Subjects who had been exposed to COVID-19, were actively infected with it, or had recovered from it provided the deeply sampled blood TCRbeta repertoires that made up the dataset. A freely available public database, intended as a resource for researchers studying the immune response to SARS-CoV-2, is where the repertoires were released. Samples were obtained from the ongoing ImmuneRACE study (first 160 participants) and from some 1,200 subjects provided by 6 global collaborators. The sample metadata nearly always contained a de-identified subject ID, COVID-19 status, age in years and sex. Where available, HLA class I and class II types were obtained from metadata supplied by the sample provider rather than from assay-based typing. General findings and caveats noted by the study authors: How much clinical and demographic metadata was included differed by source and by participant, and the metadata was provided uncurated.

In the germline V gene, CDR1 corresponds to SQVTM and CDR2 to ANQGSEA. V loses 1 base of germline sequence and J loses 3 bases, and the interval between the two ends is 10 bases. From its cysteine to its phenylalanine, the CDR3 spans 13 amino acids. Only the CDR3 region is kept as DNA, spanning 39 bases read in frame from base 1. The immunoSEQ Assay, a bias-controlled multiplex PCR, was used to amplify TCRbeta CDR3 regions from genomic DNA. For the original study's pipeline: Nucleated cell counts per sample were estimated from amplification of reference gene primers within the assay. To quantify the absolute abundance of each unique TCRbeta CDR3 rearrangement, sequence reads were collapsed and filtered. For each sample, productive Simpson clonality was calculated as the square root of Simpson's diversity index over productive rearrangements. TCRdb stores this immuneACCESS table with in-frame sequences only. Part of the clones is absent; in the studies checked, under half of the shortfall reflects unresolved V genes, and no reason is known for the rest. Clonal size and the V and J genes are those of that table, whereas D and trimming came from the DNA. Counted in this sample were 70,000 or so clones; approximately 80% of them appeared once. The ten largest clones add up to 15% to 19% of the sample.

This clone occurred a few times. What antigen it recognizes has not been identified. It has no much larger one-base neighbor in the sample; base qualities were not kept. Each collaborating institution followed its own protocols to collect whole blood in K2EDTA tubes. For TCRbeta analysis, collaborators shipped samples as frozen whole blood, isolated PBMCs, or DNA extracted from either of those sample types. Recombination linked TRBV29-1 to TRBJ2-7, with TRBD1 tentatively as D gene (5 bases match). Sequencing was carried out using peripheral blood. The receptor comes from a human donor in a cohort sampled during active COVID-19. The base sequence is TGCAGCGTTGAAGGGCAGGGCCTCTACGAGCAGTACTTC. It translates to CSVEGQGLYEQYF.